This record concerns one TCR beta chain sequence. This sample was taken from a study of response to subunit inactivated influenza vaccine. MiXCR was run by TCRdb on the RT-PCR reads, yielding one entry per CDR3 protein. The repertoire holds approximately 500,000 distinct CDR3 sequences, 10% to 15% seen once, with around 14% in the top ten. The CDR3 length is 13 residues. Germline V gene sequence: CDR1 DFQATT, CDR2 SNEGSKA (reference sequence). V was clipped by 5 bases and J by 1 base, with 12 bases between them. The specimen was PBMCs from blood, collected roughly 48 days after vaccination. The chain links TRBV20-1 to TRBJ2-7; D is undetermined. The sequence came from a man between 45 and 60 years old who received an inactivated influenza vaccine. The CDR3 is CSAGPPPSYEQYF. CDR3 nucleotide sequence: TGCAGTGCTGGCCCTCCCCCATCCTACGAGCAGTACTTC.